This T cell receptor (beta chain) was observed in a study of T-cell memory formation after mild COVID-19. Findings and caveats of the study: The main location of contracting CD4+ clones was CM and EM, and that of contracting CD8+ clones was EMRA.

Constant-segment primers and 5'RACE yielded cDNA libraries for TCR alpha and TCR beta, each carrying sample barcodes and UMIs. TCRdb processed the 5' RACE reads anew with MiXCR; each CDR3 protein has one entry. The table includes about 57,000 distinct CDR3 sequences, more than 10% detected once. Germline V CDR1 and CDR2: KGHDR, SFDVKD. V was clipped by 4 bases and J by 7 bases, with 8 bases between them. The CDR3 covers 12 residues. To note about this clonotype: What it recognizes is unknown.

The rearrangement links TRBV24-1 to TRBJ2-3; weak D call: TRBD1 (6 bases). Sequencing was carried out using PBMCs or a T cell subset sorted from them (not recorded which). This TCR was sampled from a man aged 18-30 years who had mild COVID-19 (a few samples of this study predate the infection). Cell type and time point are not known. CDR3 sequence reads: CATSEQGYTQYF. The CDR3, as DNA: TGTGCCACCAGTGAACAGGGCTATACGCAGTATTTT.